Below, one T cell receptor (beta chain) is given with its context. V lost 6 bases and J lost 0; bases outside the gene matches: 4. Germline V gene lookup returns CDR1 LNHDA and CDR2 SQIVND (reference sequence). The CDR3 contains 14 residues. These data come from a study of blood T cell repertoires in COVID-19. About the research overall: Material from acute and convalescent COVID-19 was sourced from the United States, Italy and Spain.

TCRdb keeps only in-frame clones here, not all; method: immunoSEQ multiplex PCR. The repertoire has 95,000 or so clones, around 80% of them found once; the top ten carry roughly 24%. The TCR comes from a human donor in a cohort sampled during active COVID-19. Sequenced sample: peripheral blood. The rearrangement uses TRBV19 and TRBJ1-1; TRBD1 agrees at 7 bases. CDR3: CASRGQPLNTEAFF. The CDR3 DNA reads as TGTGCCAGTAGGGGACAGCCCTTGAACACTGAAGCTTTCTTT.